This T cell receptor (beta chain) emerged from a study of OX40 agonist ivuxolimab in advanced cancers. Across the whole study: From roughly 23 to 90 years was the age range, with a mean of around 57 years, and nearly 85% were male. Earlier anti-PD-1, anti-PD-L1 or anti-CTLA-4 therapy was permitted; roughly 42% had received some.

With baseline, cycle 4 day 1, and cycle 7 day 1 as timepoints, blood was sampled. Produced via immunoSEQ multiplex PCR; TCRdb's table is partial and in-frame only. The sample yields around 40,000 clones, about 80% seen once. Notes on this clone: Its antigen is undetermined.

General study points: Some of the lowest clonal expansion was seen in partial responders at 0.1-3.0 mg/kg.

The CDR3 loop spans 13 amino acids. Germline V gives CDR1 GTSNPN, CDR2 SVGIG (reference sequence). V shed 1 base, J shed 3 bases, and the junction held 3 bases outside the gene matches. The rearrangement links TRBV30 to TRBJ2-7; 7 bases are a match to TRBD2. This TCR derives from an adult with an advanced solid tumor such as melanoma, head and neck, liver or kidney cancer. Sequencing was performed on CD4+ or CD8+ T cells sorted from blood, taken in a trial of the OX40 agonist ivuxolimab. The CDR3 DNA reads TGTGCCTGGAGTGGGGAGGGGCTCTACGAGCAGTACTTC. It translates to CAWSGEGLYEQYF. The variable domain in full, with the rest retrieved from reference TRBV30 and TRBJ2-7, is SQTIHQWPATLVQPVGSPLSLECTVEGTSNPNLYWYRQAAGRGLQLLFYSVGIGQISSEVPQNLSASRPQDRQFILSSKKLLLSDSGFYLCAWSGEGLYEQYFGPGTRLTVT.